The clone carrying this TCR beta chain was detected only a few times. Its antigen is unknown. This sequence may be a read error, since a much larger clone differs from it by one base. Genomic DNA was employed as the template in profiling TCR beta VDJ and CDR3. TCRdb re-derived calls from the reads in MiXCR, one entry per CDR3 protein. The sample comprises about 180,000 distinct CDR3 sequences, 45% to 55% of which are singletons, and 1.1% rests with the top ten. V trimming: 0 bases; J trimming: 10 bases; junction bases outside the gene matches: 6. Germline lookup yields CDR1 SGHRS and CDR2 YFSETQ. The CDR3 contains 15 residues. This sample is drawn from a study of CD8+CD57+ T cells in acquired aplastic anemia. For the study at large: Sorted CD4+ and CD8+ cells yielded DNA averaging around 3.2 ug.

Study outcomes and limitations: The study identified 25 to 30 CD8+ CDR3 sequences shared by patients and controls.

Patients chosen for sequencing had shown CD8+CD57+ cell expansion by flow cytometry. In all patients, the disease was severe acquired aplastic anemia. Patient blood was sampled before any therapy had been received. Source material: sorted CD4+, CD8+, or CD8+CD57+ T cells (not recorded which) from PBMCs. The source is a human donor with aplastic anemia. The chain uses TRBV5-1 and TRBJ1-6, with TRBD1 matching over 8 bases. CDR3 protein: CASSLGTGCYSPLHF. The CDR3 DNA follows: TGCGCCAGCAGCTTGGGGACAGGGTGTTACTCACCCCTCCACTTT.